Shown below are 21 T cell receptor beta chains from a single sample sequenced in a study of shared T cell receptors in the human thymus. Measured with immunoSEQ multiplex PCR; TCRdb has only the in-frame clones, and not every one. The repertoire holds under 850,000 clones, with 88% as singletons. This sample was shared with a second study, whose subject was human thymus T cells.

Sequenced material: thymocytes. The source is a boy under three years old with a congenital heart defect.

The rearrangement links TRBV4-1 to TRBJ1-1, with 8 bases lining up with TRBD1. This CDR3 spans 17 amino acids. Germline V gene sequence: CDR1 MGHRA, CDR2 YSYEKL. Trimming at V came to 3 bases and at J to 5 bases, leaving 14 bases not matched to a gene. The CDR3: CASSQGGQGEVETEAFF. CDR3 sequence (DNA): TGCGCCAGCAGCCAGGGAGGACAGGGAGAAGTTGAAACTGAAGCTTTCTTT.

J is TRBJ1-4 and V is TRBV19; 7 bases line up with TRBD1. J was trimmed by 1 base and V by 5 bases; bases with no gene match: 4. CDR1 and CDR2 (germline): LNHDA, SQIVND (reference sequence). The CDR3 is made up of 15 amino acids. The CDR3 nucleotides are TGTGCCAGTAGTGCCCGACAGGGAACTAATGAAAAACTGTTTTTT. Protein sequence: CASSARQGTNEKLFF.

The chain recombines TRBV4-2 with TRBJ2-3, with D unclear. The CDR3 spans 14 residues. CDR1 and CDR2 (germline): LGHNA, YNFKEQ. Trimming pared 1 base from V and 7 bases from J, leaving 12 bases between. The CDR3 nucleotides read TGTGCCAGCAGCCAAGTTTCGACTGATCATACGCAGTATTTT. This gives the protein CASSQVSTDHTQYF.

The V call is TRBV4-1, the J call TRBJ1-3, with TRBD1 matching 10 bases. V was clipped by 2 bases and J by 0 bases; unmatched bases: 16. The CDR3 contains 21 residues. Per the germline V gene, CDR1 is MGHRA and CDR2 is YSYEKL. The CDR3 nucleotides read TGCGCCAGCAGCCAAAGCGCAACTGGGACAGGGGCGACGTACTCTGGAAACACCATATATTTT. Protein sequence: CASSQSATGTGATYSGNTIYF.

The chain employs TRBV5-1 and TRBJ2-3, with D possibly matching TRBD2 (6 bases). The CDR3 is made up of 16 amino acids. The V end lost 1 base, the J end lost 6 bases, and 18 bases lay between the germline ends. Looked up from germline, CDR1 is SGHRS and CDR2 is YFSETQ. CDR3 DNA sequence: TGCGCCAGCAGCTTGCTACCCGGGAGTCTAAACGATACGCAGTATTTT. Its translation is CASSLLPGSLNDTQYF. The whole variable domain, remainder taken from reference TRBV5-1 and TRBJ2-3, is KAGVTQTPRYLIKTRGQQVTLSCSPISGHRSVSWYQQTPGQGLQFLFEYFSETQRNKGNFPGRFSGRQFSNSRSEMNVSTLELGDSALYLCASSLLPGSLNDTQYFGPGTRLTVL.

This sequence joins TRBV6-1 and TRBJ2-7, with TRBD1 identical over 8 bases. Unmatched junction bases numbered 7, after V lost 0 bases and J lost 0 bases. This CDR3 has 17 amino acids. Germline lookup yields CDR1 MNHNS and CDR2 SASEGT. The CDR3 sequence: CASSEAPRDRSSYEQYF. As DNA, the CDR3 is TGTGCCAGCAGTGAAGCGCCTCGGGACAGGAGCTCCTACGAGCAGTACTTC.

This rearrangement joins TRBV4-2 to TRBJ2-7, with TRBD2 identical over 8 bases. V lost 5 bases to trimming and J lost 5 bases; unmatched junction nucleotides: 11. The CDR3 covers 15 residues. Germline CDR1 reads LGHNA; CDR2 reads YNFKEQ. CDR3 sequence (DNA): TGTGCCAGCAGCTGGTCTGGCGGGAGGACCAACGAGCAGTACTTC. Encoded protein: CASSWSGGRTNEQYF.

CDR3 in DNA: TGTGCCAGCAGCCTAGGGGGAGGGCCGAACACCGGGGAGCTGTTTTTT. Protein product: CASSLGGGPNTGELFF. V and J are TRBV7-4 and TRBJ2-2; D is perhaps TRBD2 (7 bases). The CDR3 spans 16 residues. Trimming shortened V by 5 bases and J by 0 bases, and 13 bases separated the two germline ends. CDR1 SGHVT and CDR2 SQSDAQ come from the germline V gene.

The rearrangement links TRBV4-3 to TRBJ2-1; TRBD2 matches 10 bases. The CDR3 sequence is 19 residues long. CDR1 is LGHNA, CDR2 YSLEER, per germline. The V and J ends lost 1 base and 5 bases, in that order; junction bases with no gene match: 14. The DNA for the CDR3 is TGCGCCAGCAGCCAAGGGCCTAGCGGGAGCACGCCATCGAACAATGAGCAGTTCTTC. This encodes CASSQGPSGSTPSNNEQFF.

The V and J genes are TRBV18 and TRBJ2-3; TRBD2 aligns across 8 bases. The trim removed 6 bases at V and 0 bases at J, leaving 8 bases unmatched. The CDR3 has 16 amino acids. CDR1 and CDR2 from the germline V gene are KGHSH and LQKENI. CDR3 region: CASSGEREWSTDTQYF. The CDR3 DNA is TGTGCCAGCTCTGGAGAGCGGGAGTGGAGCACAGATACGCAGTATTTT.

V and J are TRBV6-5 and TRBJ2-3; 7 nucleotides line up with TRBD1. The CDR3 spans 14 residues. Germline V lookup: CDR1 MNHEY, CDR2 SVGAGI. J gave up 1 base and V 3 bases, and 1 base lay outside the gene matches. CDR3 protein: CASSYGQGTDTQYF. In DNA form, the CDR3 reads TGTGCCAGCAGTTATGGACAGGGCACAGATACGCAGTATTTT.

This chain links TRBV5-1 with TRBJ2-2; TRBD1 might be the D (6 bases). This CDR3 has 16 residues. The V end was cut by 4 bases, the J end by 1 base, with 14 bases between. Germline V gene data show CDR1 as SGHRS and CDR2 as YFSETQ. This CDR3 reads CASSPRWTENTGELFF. DNA for the CDR3: TGCGCCAGCAGCCCACGCTGGACAGAGAACACCGGGGAGCTGTTTTTT.

The chain is built from TRBV19 and TRBJ2-5; D is possibly TRBD2 (5 bases). Germline CDR1 reads LNHDA; CDR2 reads SQIVND (reference sequence). This CDR3 region has 16 residues. V lost 2 bases to trimming and J lost 1 base, with 14 bases between them. The CDR3: CASSITRLGSQETQYF. The CDR3 nucleotides read TGTGCCAGTAGTATAACCCGCCTGGGGAGCCAAGAGACCCAGTACTTC.

This clone occurred once. This chain joins TRBV6-1 and TRBJ2-7; tentatively, D is TRBD2 (6 bases). CDR1 is MNHNS, CDR2 SASEGT, per germline. The V end lost 7 bases, the J end lost 0 bases, and 16 bases lay between the germline ends. The CDR3 has 15 residues. Here the CDR3 reads CASNGGPALSYEQYF. DNA of the CDR3: TGTGCCAGCAATGGAGGGCCCGCCCTCTCCTACGAGCAGTACTTC.

This sequence joins TRBV19 and TRBJ1-1, with D perhaps matching TRBD1 (6 bases). Germline lookup yields CDR1 LNHDA and CDR2 SQIVND (reference sequence). This CDR3 has 16 residues. V lost 1 base and J lost 0, with 12 bases in between. Written as DNA, the CDR3 is TGTGCCAGTAGTATAGGGGGTGGGGGCCTGAACACTGAAGCTTTCTTT. It is translated as CASSIGGGGLNTEAFF.

The chain employs TRBV27 and TRBJ1-1; D perhaps matches TRBD1 (6 bases). Germline assignment: CDR1 MNHEY and CDR2 SMNVEV (reference sequence). V lost 3 bases and J 5 bases, leaving 16 bases between the germline ends. This CDR3 contains 15 residues. CDR3 in DNA: TGTGCCAGCAGTTTTGGGAGGGGGGCGCGGACTGAAGCTTTCTTT. This codes for CASSFGRGARTEAFF.

The chain carries TRBV6-8 and TRBJ2-7; 9 bases line up with TRBD2. Germline assignment: CDR1 MNHGY and CDR2 SAAAGT. The junction had 13 bases not matched to a gene; V was cut back by 2 bases and J by 2 bases. The CDR3 loop spans 18 amino acids. CDR3 sequence reads: CASSYPSPLAGHPYEQYF. In DNA, the CDR3 is TGTGCCAGCAGTTACCCCTCTCCCCTAGCGGGACACCCCTACGAGCAGTACTTC.

J is TRBJ2-7 and V is TRBV21-1; no DNA check was done on the table's D call, TRBD2. TRBV21-1 is noted as a pseudogene. The CDR3 spans 14 residues. The CDR3 DNA sequence: TGTGCCAGCGGTTGGGGGGGGAAGTCCTACGAGCAGTACTTC. Protein: CASGWGGKSYEQYF.

The V gene is TRBV12-5, the J gene TRBJ2-7; possible D gene TRBD1, 6 bases. The length of the CDR3 is 17 residues. Trimming took off 3 bases at V and 5 bases at J, with 23 bases between the two ends. CDR1 and CDR2 (germline): LGHNT, FRNRAP. CDR3 sequence: CASGFLDSRERTDEQYF. The CDR3 nucleotides read TGTGCTAGTGGTTTCCTGGACAGCCGAGAGAGGACCGACGAGCAGTACTTC.

CDR3 sequence reads: CASSLGGGGDSNTGELFF. The CDR3 DNA reads TGTGCCAGCAGCTTAGGGGGTGGAGGGGACAGCAACACCGGGGAGCTGTTTTTT. The chain has TRBV7-9 and TRBJ2-2; TRBD1 might be the D (7 bases). Germline V lookup: CDR1 SEHNR, CDR2 FQNEAQ (reference sequence). With 1 base removed from V and 2 bases from J, the gap between germline ends came to 17 bases. The CDR3 is 18 residues long.

J is TRBJ2-7 and V is TRBV14; 14 bases fit TRBD2. This CDR3 is built from 16 residues. J lost 2 bases, V lost 4 bases, and 4 bases had no gene match. Per germline, CDR1 SGHDN and CDR2 FVKESK. CDR3 amino acids: CASSREGLAGAYEQYF. The CDR3 region has the DNA TGTGCCAGCAGCCGGGAGGGACTAGCGGGAGCCTACGAGCAGTACTTC.